This T cell receptor beta chain is drawn from a study of T-cell reconstitution after alpha-beta-depleted transplantation in children. Overall study findings and caveats: Alpha-beta T cells present about two months after transplant were reported to originate from several hundred expanded graft clones. For some patients, TCRbeta diversity was high at day 60 because of recipient T cells and thymic progenitors that survived. Diversity and T-cell counts at one year after transplant derived mostly from new T cells.

Preparing the TCRbeta library involved the use of unique molecular identifiers. TCRdb processed the PCR reads anew with MiXCR; each CDR3 protein has one entry. Of about 31,000 distinct CDR3 sequences listed, approximately 6.5% were seen once; the top ten hold roughly 30%. This clonotype was observed a few times. Its antigen is not identified. The length of the CDR3 is 11 residues. CDR1 SEHNR and CDR2 FQNEAQ come from the germline V gene (reference sequence). Trimming pared 2 bases from V and 5 bases from J, leaving 0 bases between. This receptor was obtained from a child younger than two who had a stem cell transplant for acute myeloid leukemia, so the T cells may come from the graft donor. The sample in question was peripheral blood, obtained 60 days after TCRalphabeta/CD19-depleted stem cell transplant. The chain links TRBV7-9 to TRBJ1-4; D is uncertain. CDR3 in amino acids: CASSLNEKLFF. CDR3 DNA sequence: TGTGCCAGCAGCTTAAATGAAAAACTGTTTTTT.